One TCR beta chain is described in this entry. Its specificity is unknown. Trimming cost V 1 base and J 4 bases; bases outside gene matches: 6. Germline assignment: CDR1 MNHEY and CDR2 SMNVEV (reference sequence). The CDR3 length is 15 residues. PCR employed 60 Vbeta and 13 Jbeta primers. TCRdb keeps only in-frame clones here, not all; method: immunoSEQ multiplex PCR. The repertoire has approximately 170,000 clones, under 85% of them found once; the top ten carry 5% to 5.5%. This record belongs to a study of cytomegalovirus exposure and HLA in healthy donors. Every donor was a healthy person donating bone marrow. The study sampled nominally healthy donors, though unrecorded immune exposures were likely. Study results and caveats: The availability of immune exposure information extended only to CMV serostatus. In an earlier analysis, in around 590 donors, most V segments appeared productive either ~90% or ~30% of the time.

This TCR was sampled from a woman aged 18-35 years in good health and CMV-seropositive. The chain recombines TRBV27 with TRBJ1-1; 7 positions match TRBD1. The specimen was PBMCs. The DNA for the CDR3 is TGTGCCAGCAGTTTATATTACAGGGGTTTCACTGAAGCTTTCTTT. It encodes CASSLYYRGFTEAFF.